Listed below are T cell receptor beta chains from one sample, sequenced in a study of a mutant IDH1 vaccine in newly diagnosed glioma. Only in-frame clones appear in the TCRdb table, and some are missing; sequencing was by immunoSEQ multiplex PCR. The sample has about 30,000 clones, roughly 82% seen once. The sequenced sample was PBMCs, obtained from a glioma patient treated with radiotherapy, temozolomide or both. The source is a man aged 25-45 years with glioma. The CDR3 runs from the conserved cysteine through the conserved F or W. A D gene is named only where the DNA matches it firmly. Size is stated for part of the rows, as once, few or many counts, or as a class when the clone is expanded.

d_call	cdr3_length	v_call	j_call	clone_size	cdr3_aa	cdr3_nt
.	15	TRBV4-1	TRBJ1-5	few	CASSQDGQTVEPQHF	TGCGCCAGCAGCCAAGATGGGCAAACGGTAGAGCCCCAGCATTTT
TRBD1	14	TRBV7-9	TRBJ1-2	.	CASSLDRSGYGYTF	TGTGCCAGCAGCTTGGACAGGTCTGGCTATGGCTACACCTTC
.	14	TRBV9	TRBJ1-4	.	CASSVGLINEKLFF	TGTGCCAGCAGCGTAGGTCTGATTAATGAAAAACTGTTTTTT
.	13	TRBV7-9	TRBJ2-5	.	CASSLGGQETQYF	TGTGCCAGCAGCTTAGGGGGACAAGAGACCCAGTACTTC
.	15	TRBV4-3	TRBJ2-7	.	CASSQDRVGRGGQYF	TGCGCCAGCAGCCAAGATCGTGTCGGGCGTGGGGGGCAGTACTTC
.	15	TRBV6-5	TRBJ2-7	.	CASSYSWADSYEQYF	TGTGCCAGCAGTTACTCCTGGGCCGATTCCTACGAGCAGTACTTC
.	12	TRBV5-4	TRBJ1-3	.	CASSLPGDPIYF	TGTGCCAGCAGCCTCCCCGGGGATCCCATATATTTT
.	16	TRBV5-4	TRBJ1-1	medium-sized	CASSAGSGGPFTEAFF	TGTGCCAGCAGCGCGGGGTCCGGTGGCCCGTTCACTGAAGCTTTCTTT
.	15	TRBV25-1	TRBJ1-6	few	CASSEYGGGRSPLHF	TGTGCCAGCAGTGAATATGGAGGGGGGCGTTCACCCCTCCACTTT
.	14	TRBV7-2	TRBJ2-7	.	CASSLPRGGAEQYF	TGTGCCAGCAGCTTACCCAGGGGGGGGGCCGAGCAGTACTTC
TRBD1	15	TRBV7-9	TRBJ1-4	few	CASSLEGRGGEKLFF	TGTGCCAGCAGCTTAGAGGGCAGGGGGGGTGAAAAACTGTTTTTT
TRBD1	14	TRBV30	TRBJ2-3	.	CAWSGGQGADTQYF	TGTGCCTGGAGCGGAGGACAGGGGGCAGATACGCAGTATTTT
TRBD2	14	TRBV2	TRBJ2-5	few	CASPGASGVGTQYF	TGTGCCAGTCCGGGGGCTAGCGGGGTCGGGACCCAGTACTTC
.	13	TRBV7-2	TRBJ2-5	.	CASGGYAQETQYF	TGTGCCAGCGGAGGATACGCCCAAGAGACCCAGTACTTC
.	15	TRBV5-5	TRBJ2-3	once	CASSLDGQSTDTQYF	TGTGCCAGCAGCTTGGACGGGCAGAGCACAGATACGCAGTATTTT
TRBD1	16	TRBV13	TRBJ1-1	.	CASSSGQGWVNTEAFF	TGTGCCAGCAGCTCGGGACAGGGGTGGGTTAACACTGAAGCTTTCTTT
.	14	TRBV9	TRBJ2-1	once	CASSVRGAVDEQFF	TGTGCCAGCAGCGTAAGAGGGGCGGTAGATGAGCAGTTCTTC
.	12	TRBV7-8	TRBJ2-3	.	CASSFGTDTQYF	TGTGCCAGCAGCTTTGGGACAGATACGCAGTATTTT
TRBD2	17	TRBV4-2	TRBJ2-3	.	CASSHERSGGSTDTQYF	TGTGCCAGCAGCCATGAACGTAGCGGGGGGAGCACAGATACGCAGTATTTT
.	16	TRBV4-3	TRBJ2-7	.	CASSQDHPGADYEQYF	TGCGCCAGCAGCCAAGATCACCCAGGGGCGGACTACGAGCAGTACTTC
.	13	TRBV5-1	TRBJ1-1	few	CASSLAGVTEAFF	TGCGCCAGCAGCTTGGCCGGCGTTACTGAAGCTTTCTTT
.	13	TRBV29-1	TRBJ1-4	.	CSTWGASNEKLFF	TGCAGCACTTGGGGGGCTTCTAATGAAAAACTGTTTTTT
TRBD1	15	TRBV19	TRBJ1-2	few	CASSPEGQSNYGYTF	TGTGCCAGTAGTCCAGAGGGACAGTCGAACTATGGCTACACCTTC
.	14	TRBV6-1	TRBJ1-5	.	CASRPPGLNQPQHF	TGTGCCAGCAGGCCTCCGGGACTCAATCAGCCCCAGCATTTT
TRBD1	14	TRBV5-1	TRBJ1-2	few	CASSSGTGYPGYTF	TGCGCCAGCAGCTCCGGGACAGGGTACCCTGGCTACACCTTC
.	16	TRBV6-1	TRBJ1-3	.	CASSDRAKSSGNTIYF	TGTGCCAGCAGTGATAGGGCAAAAAGCTCTGGAAACACCATATATTTT